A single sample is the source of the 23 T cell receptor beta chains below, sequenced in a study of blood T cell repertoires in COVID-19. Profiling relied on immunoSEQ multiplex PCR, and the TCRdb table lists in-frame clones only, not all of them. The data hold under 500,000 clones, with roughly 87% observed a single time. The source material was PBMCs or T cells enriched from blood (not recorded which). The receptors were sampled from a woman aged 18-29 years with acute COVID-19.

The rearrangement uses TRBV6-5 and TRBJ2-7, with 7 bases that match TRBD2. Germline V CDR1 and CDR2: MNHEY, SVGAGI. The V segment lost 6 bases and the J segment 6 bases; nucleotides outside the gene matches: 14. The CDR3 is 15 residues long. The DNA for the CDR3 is TGTGCCAGCAGCCTCCTTAACGGGAGGAACGGCGAGCAGTACTTC. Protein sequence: CASSLLNGRNGEQYF.

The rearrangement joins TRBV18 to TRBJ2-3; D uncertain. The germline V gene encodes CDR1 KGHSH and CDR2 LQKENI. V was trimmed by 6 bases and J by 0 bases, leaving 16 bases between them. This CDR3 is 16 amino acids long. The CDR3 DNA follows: TGTGCCAGCTCCCGGCTCCCGGGTCCTAGCACAGATACGCAGTATTTT. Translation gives CASSRLPGPSTDTQYF.

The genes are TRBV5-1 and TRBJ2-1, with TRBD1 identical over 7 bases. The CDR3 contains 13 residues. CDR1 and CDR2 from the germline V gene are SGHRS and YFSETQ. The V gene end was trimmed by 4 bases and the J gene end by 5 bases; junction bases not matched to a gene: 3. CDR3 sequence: CASSPTGNNEQFF. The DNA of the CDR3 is TGCGCCAGCAGCCCGACAGGGAACAATGAGCAGTTCTTC.

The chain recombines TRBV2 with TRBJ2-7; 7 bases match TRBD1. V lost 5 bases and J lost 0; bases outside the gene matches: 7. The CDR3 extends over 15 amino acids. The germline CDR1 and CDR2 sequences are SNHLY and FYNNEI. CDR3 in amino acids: CASSLDRPTSYEQYF. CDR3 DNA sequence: TGTGCCAGCAGTCTGGACAGGCCGACCTCCTACGAGCAGTACTTC.

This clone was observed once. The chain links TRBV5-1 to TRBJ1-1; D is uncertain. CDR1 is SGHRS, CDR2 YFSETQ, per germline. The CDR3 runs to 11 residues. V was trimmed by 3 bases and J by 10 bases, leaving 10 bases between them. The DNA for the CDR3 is TGCGCCAGCAGCTCGGACGCGGGAGCTTTCTTT. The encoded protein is CASSSDAGAFF.

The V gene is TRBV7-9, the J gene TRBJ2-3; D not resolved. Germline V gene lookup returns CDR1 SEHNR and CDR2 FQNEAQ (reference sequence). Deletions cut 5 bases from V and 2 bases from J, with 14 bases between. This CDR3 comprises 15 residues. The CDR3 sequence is CASSPHKSSTDTQYF. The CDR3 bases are TGTGCCAGCAGCCCACACAAGTCGTCCACAGATACGCAGTATTTT.

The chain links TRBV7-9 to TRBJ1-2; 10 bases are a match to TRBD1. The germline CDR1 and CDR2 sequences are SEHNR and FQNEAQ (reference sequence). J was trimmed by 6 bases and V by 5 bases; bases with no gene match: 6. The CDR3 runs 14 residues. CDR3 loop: CASSQIGTGDGYTF. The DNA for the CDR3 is TGTGCCAGCAGCCAGATCGGGACAGGGGATGGCTACACCTTC.

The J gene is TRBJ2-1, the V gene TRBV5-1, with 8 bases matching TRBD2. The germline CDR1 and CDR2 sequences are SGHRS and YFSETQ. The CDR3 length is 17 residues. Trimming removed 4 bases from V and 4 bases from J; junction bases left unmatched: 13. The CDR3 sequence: CASSVGGRGRSYNEQFF. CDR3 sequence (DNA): TGCGCCAGCAGCGTTGGGGGTCGCGGGAGGAGTTACAATGAGCAGTTCTTC.

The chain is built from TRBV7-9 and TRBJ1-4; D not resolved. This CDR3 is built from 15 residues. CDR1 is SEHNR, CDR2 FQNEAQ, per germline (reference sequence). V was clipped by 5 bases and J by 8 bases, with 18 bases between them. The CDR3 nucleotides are TGTGCCAGCAGCCCGGAGGGTGGCAGGACGGAAAAACTGTTTTTT. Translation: CASSPEGGRTEKLFF.

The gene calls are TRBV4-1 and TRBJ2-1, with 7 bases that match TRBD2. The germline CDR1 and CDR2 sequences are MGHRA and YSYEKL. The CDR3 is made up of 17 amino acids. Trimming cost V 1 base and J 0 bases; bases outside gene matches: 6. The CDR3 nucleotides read TGCGCCAGCAGCCAAGGACTAGCCCTGAGCTCCTACAATGAGCAGTTCTTC. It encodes CASSQGLALSSYNEQFF.

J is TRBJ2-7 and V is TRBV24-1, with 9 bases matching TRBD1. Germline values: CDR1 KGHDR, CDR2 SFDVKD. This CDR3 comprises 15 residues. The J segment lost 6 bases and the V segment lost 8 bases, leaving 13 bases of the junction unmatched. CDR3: CATTPGDRDIFEQYF. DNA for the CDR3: TGTGCCACCACCCCGGGGGACAGGGATATTTTCGAGCAGTACTTC.

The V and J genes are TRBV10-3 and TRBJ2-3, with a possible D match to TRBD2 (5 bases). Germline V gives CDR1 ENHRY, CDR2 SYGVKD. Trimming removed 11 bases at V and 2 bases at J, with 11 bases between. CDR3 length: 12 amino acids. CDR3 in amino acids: CAGGRATDTQYF. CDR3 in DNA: TGTGCCGGCGGGCGGGCCACAGATACGCAGTATTTT.

The DNA of the CDR3 is TGTGCCAGCAGTTACTTTACTAGCAGCGAGCAGTACTTC. The encoded protein is CASSYFTSSEQYF. The chain couples TRBV6-2 or TRBV6-3 to TRBJ2-7, with D tentatively TRBD2 (6 bases). The CDR3 has 13 amino acids. Between the trimmed V and J ends, which lost 1 base and 6 bases, there was a span of 10 bases. The V gene's germline CDR1 is MNHEY and CDR2 SVGEGT.

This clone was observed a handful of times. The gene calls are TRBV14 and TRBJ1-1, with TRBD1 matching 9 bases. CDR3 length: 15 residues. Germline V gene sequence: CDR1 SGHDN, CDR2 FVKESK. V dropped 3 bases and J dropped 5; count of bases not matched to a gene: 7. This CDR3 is CASSQYRGLRTEAFF. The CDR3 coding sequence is TGTGCCAGCAGCCAGTACAGGGGGCTGAGGACTGAAGCTTTCTTT.

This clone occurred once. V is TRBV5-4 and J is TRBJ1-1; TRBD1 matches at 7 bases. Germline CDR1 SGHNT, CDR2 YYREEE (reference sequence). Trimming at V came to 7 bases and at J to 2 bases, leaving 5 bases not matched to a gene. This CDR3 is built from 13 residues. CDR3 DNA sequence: TGTGCCAGCCAGGGACAGACCAACACTGAAGCTTTCTTT. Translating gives CASQGQTNTEAFF.

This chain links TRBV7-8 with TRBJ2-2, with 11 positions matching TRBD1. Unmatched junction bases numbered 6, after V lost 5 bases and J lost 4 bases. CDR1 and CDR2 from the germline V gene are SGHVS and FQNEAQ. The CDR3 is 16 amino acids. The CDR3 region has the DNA TGTGCCAGCAGCCCCGGGACAGGGGGTTTCACCGGGGAGCTGTTTTTT. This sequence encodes CASSPGTGGFTGELFF.

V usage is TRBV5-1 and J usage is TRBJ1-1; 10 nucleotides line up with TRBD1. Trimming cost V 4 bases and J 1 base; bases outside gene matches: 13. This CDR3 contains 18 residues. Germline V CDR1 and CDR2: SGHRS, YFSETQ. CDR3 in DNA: TGCGCCAGCAGCCCCGATCCCCGGGACAGGGGCCAGAACACTGAAGCTTTCTTT. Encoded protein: CASSPDPRDRGQNTEAFF.

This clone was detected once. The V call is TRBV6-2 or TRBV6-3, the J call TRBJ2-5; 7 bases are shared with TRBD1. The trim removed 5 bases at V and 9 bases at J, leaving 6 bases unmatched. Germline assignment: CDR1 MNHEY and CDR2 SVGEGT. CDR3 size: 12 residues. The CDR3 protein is CASSRQQGAQYF. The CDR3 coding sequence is TGTGCCAGCAGTCGGCAGCAGGGGGCCCAGTACTTC.

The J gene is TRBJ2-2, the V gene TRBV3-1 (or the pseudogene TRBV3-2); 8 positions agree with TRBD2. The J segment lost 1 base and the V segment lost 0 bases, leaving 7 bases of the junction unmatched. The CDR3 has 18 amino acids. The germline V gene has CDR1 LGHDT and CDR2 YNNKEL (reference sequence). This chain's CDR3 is CASSQDRWGTRNTGELFF. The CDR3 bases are TGTGCCAGCAGCCAAGATAGGTGGGGGACTAGGAACACCGGGGAGCTGTTTTTT.

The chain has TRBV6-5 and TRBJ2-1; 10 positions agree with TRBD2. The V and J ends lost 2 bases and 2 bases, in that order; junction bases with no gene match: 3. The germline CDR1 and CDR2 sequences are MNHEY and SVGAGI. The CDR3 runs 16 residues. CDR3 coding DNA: TGTGCCAGCAGTTACCACAGCGGGGGGGCCTACAATGAGCAGTTCTTC. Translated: CASSYHSGGAYNEQFF.

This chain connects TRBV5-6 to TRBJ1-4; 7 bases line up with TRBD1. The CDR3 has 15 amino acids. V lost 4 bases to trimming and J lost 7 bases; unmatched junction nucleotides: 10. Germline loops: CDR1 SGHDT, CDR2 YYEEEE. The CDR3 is CASSPAGGLGEKLFF. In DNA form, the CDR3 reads TGTGCCAGCAGCCCCGCAGGGGGACTTGGTGAAAAACTGTTTTTT.

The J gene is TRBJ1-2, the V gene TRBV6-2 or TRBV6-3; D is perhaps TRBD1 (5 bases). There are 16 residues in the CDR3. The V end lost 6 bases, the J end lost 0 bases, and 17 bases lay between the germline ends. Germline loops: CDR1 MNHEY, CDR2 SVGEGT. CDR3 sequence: CASSLPGGQANYGYTF. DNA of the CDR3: TGTGCCAGCAGCCTTCCGGGGGGTCAAGCTAACTATGGCTACACCTTC.

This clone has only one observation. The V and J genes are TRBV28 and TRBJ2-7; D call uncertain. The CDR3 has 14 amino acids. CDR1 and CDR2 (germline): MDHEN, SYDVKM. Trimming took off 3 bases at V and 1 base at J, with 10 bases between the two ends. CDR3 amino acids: CASSLVGPSYEQYF. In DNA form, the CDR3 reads TGTGCCAGCAGTTTGGTGGGCCCTTCCTACGAGCAGTACTTC.